The 9 T cell receptor beta chains below all came from one sample that was sequenced in a study of vaccination effects on CD4 cells after COVID-19. Using immunoSEQ multiplex PCR, the repertoire was profiled, and TCRdb retains in-frame clones only, with some absent. The profile shows more than 60,000 clones, around two thirds of them singletons. Their cognate antigens are unknown. Sequencing in the ViraFEST assay came after antigen-specific CD4+ T cells had been expanded with viral peptide pools, which were used to stimulate PBMC. After about 10 days in culture, the CD4+ T cells were isolated. Vaccine administered to participants consisted of two doses of either BNT162b2 or mRNA-1273. Sequenced material: CD4+ T cells from PBMCs cultured with HCoV-229E spike peptides, taken after COVID-19 vaccination. These receptor sequences come from a human donor who received a COVID-19 vaccine.

This chain connects TRBV6-2 or TRBV6-3 to TRBJ2-7; the D is unclear. From germline, CDR1 is MNHEY and CDR2 SVGEGT. This CDR3 is built from 13 residues. Deletions cut 4 bases from V and 0 bases from J, with 7 bases between. CDR3 region: CASSLIPSYEQYV. The CDR3 nucleotides are TGTGCCAGCAGTTTAATACCCTCCTACGAGCAGTACGTC.

J is TRBJ2-7 and V is TRBV10-2; unclear D gene. Looked up from germline, CDR1 is WSHSY and CDR2 is SAAADI. The CDR3 consists of 12 residues. V gave up 2 bases and J gave up 3 bases, with 5 bases separating them. The CDR3 sequence is CASSEGFYEQYV. The CDR3 bases are TGCGCCAGCAGTGAGGGCTTCTACGAGCAGTACGTC.

V gene TRBV6-6 combines with J gene TRBJ2-2; D gene unclear. The ends were cut back, 0 bases at V and 8 bases at J, with 10 bases in the middle. This CDR3 spans 14 amino acids. Per the germline V gene, CDR1 is MNHNY and CDR2 is SVGAGI (reference sequence). CDR3 sequence reads: CASSYSLERGELFF. CDR3 DNA: TGTGCCAGCAGTTACTCGTTGGAGAGGGGGGAGCTGTTTTTT.

There are a few counts of this clone. The rearrangement uses TRBV4-2 and TRBJ2-3; no clear D gene. This CDR3 contains 16 residues. Deletions cut 1 base from V and 2 bases from J, with 13 bases between. The germline V gene has CDR1 LGHNA and CDR2 YNFKEQ. CDR3 in amino acids: CASSQGRLDPTDTQYF. DNA of the CDR3: TGTGCCAGCAGCCAAGGTCGGCTAGATCCCACAGATACGCAGTATTTT.

The V gene is TRBV7-8, the J gene TRBJ2-7, with 7 bases matching TRBD1. Germline V lookup: CDR1 SGHVS, CDR2 FQNEAQ. V shed 5 bases and J 7 bases; nucleotides not matched to a gene: 11. CDR3 length: 14 residues. DNA for the CDR3: TGTGCCAGCAGCCGAGACAGGGCTCTCGAGGAGCAGTACGTC. Its protein is CASSRDRALEEQYV.

The chain uses TRBV9 and TRBJ2-3; 9 bases are a match to TRBD2. Germline V gene sequence: CDR1 SGDLS, CDR2 YYNGEE. V dropped 0 bases and J dropped 1; count of bases not matched to a gene: 6. CDR3 size: 17 residues. The CDR3 DNA is TGTGCCAGCAGCGTAGGAGGATTAGCGGGGGGCACAGATACGCAGTATTTT. Translated: CASSVGGLAGGTDTQYF. Drawing the rest from reference TRBV9 and TRBJ2-3, the complete variable domain is DSGVTQTPKHLITATGQRVTLRCSPRSGDLSVYWYQQSLDQGLQFLIQYYNGEERAKGNILERFSAQQFPDLHSELNLSSLELGDSALYFCASSVGGLAGGTDTQYFGPGTRLTVL.

V gene TRBV5-6 combines with J gene TRBJ1-1, with D maybe TRBD1 (5 bases). Germline V gene lookup returns CDR1 SGHDT and CDR2 YYEEEE. Trimming stripped 1 base from V and 5 bases from J, with 18 bases between. CDR3 length equals 16 residues. The CDR3 protein is CASSLSPGSWGTEAFF. The CDR3 bases are TGTGCCAGCAGCTTGTCTCCGGGCTCCTGGGGGACTGAAGCTTTCTTT.

J is TRBJ1-2 and V is TRBV15; tentatively, D is TRBD1 (6 bases). CDR1 is LNHNV and CDR2 is YYDKDF in the germline V gene (reference sequence). With 2 bases removed from V and 1 base from J, the gap between germline ends came to 11 bases. CDR3 length: 15 amino acids. The CDR3 bases are TGTGCCACCAGCAGACAGGACAGCCTTAACTATGGCTACACCTTC. It specifies CATSRQDSLNYGYTF. Drawing the rest from reference TRBV15 and TRBJ1-2, the complete variable domain is DAMVIQNPRYQVTQFGKPVTLSCSQTLNHNVMYWYQQKSSQAPKLLFHYYDKDFNNEADTPDNFQSRRPNTSFCFLDIRSPGLGDTAMYLCATSRQDSLNYGYTFGSGTRLTVV.

The chain joins TRBV4-1 to TRBJ1-4; tentatively, D is TRBD1 (6 bases). Germline CDR1 is MGHRA and CDR2 is YSYEKL. The CDR3 consists of 18 residues. V was cut by 3 bases and J by 3 bases, with 20 bases left in between. CDR3 in DNA: TGCGCCAGCAGCCAGGGGCGCGGGGGGCTCATTGCTAATGAAAAACTGTTTTTT. Protein: CASSQGRGGLIANEKLFF.